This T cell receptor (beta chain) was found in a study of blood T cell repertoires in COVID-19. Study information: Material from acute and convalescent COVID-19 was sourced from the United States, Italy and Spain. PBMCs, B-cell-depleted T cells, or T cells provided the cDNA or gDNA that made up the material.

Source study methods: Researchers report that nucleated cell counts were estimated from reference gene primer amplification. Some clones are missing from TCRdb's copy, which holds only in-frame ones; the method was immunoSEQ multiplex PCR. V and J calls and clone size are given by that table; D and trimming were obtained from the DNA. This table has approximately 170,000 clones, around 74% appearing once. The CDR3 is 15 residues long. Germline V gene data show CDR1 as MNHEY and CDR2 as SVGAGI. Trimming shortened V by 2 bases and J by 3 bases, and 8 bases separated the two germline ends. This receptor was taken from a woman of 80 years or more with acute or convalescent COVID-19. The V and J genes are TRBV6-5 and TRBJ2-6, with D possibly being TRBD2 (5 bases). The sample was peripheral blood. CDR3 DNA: TGTGCCAGCAGTTACCGACTAAATGGGGCCAACGTCCTGACTTTC. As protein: CASSYRLNGANVLTF.